The clone carrying this T cell receptor (beta chain) was seen many times. The sample belongs to a study of T-cell memory formation after mild COVID-19. Turning to the study itself: TCR clusters were mostly confined to one donor each.

In TCRdb, the 5' RACE reads were re-called with MiXCR into one record per CDR3 protein. The table lists 450,000 to 650,000 distinct CDR3 sequences, roughly 22% of them singletons. V was cut by 4 bases and J by 0 bases, with 7 bases left in between. The CDR3 consists of 13 residues. CDR1 is SGHRS and CDR2 is YFSETQ in the germline V gene. The chain links TRBV5-1 to TRBJ1-1; D not certain. The source material was PBMCs or a T cell subset sorted from them (not recorded which). This TCR derives from an adult woman who had mild COVID-19 (a few samples of this study predate the infection). Cell type and time point are not known. The CDR3 region has the DNA TGCGCCAGCAGCCCGCTTTTGAACACTGAAGCTTTCTTT. Translating gives CASSPLLNTEAFF.